This T cell receptor beta chain was recovered during a study of control samples from healthy donors and cancer patients. The CDR3 has 14 amino acids. Germline CDR1 and CDR2: GTSNPN and SVGIG (reference sequence). Trimming removed 6 bases from V and 0 bases from J, with 15 bases in between. Assay used: immunoSEQ multiplex PCR; TCRdb lists only in-frame clones, some missing. The sample carries 400,000 to 500,000 clones, 80% to 95% recorded once. This chain connects TRBV30 to TRBJ2-7, with D possibly being TRBD2 (5 bases). The TCR comes from a man between 35 and 55 years old with head and neck cancer. The sequenced sample was PBMCs. The chain's CDR3 is CACGRALSSYEQYF. DNA for the CDR3: TGTGCCTGCGGGCGGGCGCTTAGCTCCTACGAGCAGTACTTC.